This TCR beta chain was sequenced during a study of immune cell composition in non-small cell lung cancer. Regarding this clone: Its matching antigen is unknown.

Only in-frame clones appear in the TCRdb table, and some are missing; sequencing was by immunoSEQ multiplex PCR. The sample contains 6,400 or so clones, 60% to 75% of which appear only once. V was shortened by 0 bases and J by 3 bases, with 6 bases between the two germline ends. In germline, CDR1 is SGHNT, CDR2 YYREEE (reference sequence). The CDR3 has 14 amino acids. Findings and limits, study-wide: 60% to 75% of squamous and roughly 34% of adenocarcinoma cases had tumour-associated clones >0.5%. Overall clonality, unlike maximal tumour-associated clone frequency, did not predict TIL reactivity.

The normal lung sample lay at least 3 cm, and maximally far, from the tumour. The V gene is TRBV5-4, the J gene TRBJ2-2; D possibly corresponds to TRBD1 (6 bases). This sequence originates from a human donor with non-small cell lung cancer. Sequencing was performed on non-adjacent lung tissue. CDR3 in amino acids: CASSLGQDTGELFF. The CDR3 DNA reads TGTGCCAGCAGCTTGGGACAGGACACCGGGGAGCTGTTTTTT.